Below, 31 T cell receptor beta chains from the same sample are listed, as sequenced in a study of naive and memory T cell subsets. The beta constant-region primer was an equimolar mix of two oligonucleotides covering TRBC1 and TRBC2. The ligated cDNA underwent four PCR rounds using SP2 and nested alpha and beta constant-region primers. TCRdb used MiXCR to reprocess the UMI-ligation and nested PCR reads, holding one entry per CDR3 protein. The sample consists of about 17,000 distinct CDR3 sequences, 8.7% of them appearing once. Sequenced input: central memory CD8+ T cells from blood. These receptors were taken from a human donor in good health.

The chain recombines TRBV4-3 with TRBJ2-6; no clear D gene. V lost 0 bases to trimming and J lost 0 bases, with 6 bases between them. This CDR3 comprises 16 residues. The V gene's germline CDR1 is LGHNA and CDR2 YSLEER. The CDR3, as DNA: TGCGCCAGCAGCCAAGAACAGAGCTCTGGGGCCAACGTCCTGACTTTC. Amino acid sequence: CASSQEQSSGANVLTF.

This clonotype was observed many times. The chain joins TRBV6-2 or TRBV6-3 to TRBJ2-5; 14 positions agree with TRBD2. This CDR3 is built from 16 residues. The junction had 7 bases not matched to a gene; V was cut back by 5 bases and J by 5 bases. CDR1 MNHEY and CDR2 SVGEGT come from the germline V gene. CDR3 in amino acids: CASSPGLAGDVETQYF. In DNA, the CDR3 is TGTGCCAGCAGTCCGGGACTAGCGGGAGATGTTGAGACCCAGTACTTC.

In this sample, this clonotype turned up a few times. This chain links TRBV20-1 with TRBJ1-2; 7 bases are shared with TRBD1. The length of the CDR3 is 14 residues. The J segment lost 3 bases and the V segment lost 3 bases, leaving 7 bases of the junction unmatched. From germline, CDR1 is DFQATT and CDR2 SNEGSKA (reference sequence). The CDR3 here is CSASFAGGYYGYTF. DNA of the CDR3: TGCAGTGCTAGTTTCGCAGGGGGTTACTATGGCTACACCTTC.

The V and J genes are TRBV6-2 or TRBV6-3 and TRBJ2-7; no clear D. Germline CDR1 MNHEY, CDR2 SVGEGT. V dropped 2 bases and J dropped 5 bases, with 19 bases sitting between them. The CDR3 covers 16 residues. CDR3 DNA: TGTGCCAGCAGTTACGGGGAATGGGGTACCGGAAACGAGCAGTACTTC. Amino acid sequence: CASSYGEWGTGNEQYF.

This clonotype was detected many times. The chain employs TRBV6-4 and TRBJ2-2; possible D gene TRBD2, 7 bases. The CDR3 has 15 residues. Germline V gene sequence: CDR1 MRHNA, CDR2 SNTAGT. Trimming removed 3 bases from V and 3 bases from J, with 11 bases in between. DNA for the CDR3: TGTGCCAGCAGTGAAGGGGGGGCGGACACCGGGGAGCTGTTTTTT. Translating it yields CASSEGGADTGELFF.

This clonotype was seen only a few times. The chain combines TRBV20-1 with TRBJ2-3, with D perhaps being TRBD1 or TRBD2 (5 bases each). V lost 1 base, J lost 0 bases, and 23 bases lay in between. Germline V gene lookup returns CDR1 DFQATT and CDR2 SNEGSKA (reference sequence). The length of the CDR3 is 19 residues. The CDR3 DNA follows: TGCAGTGCTAGAGTCTCTTTAGGGGAGAGGGTATATAGCACAGATACGCAGTATTTT. It is translated as CSARVSLGERVYSTDTQYF.

The rearrangement links TRBV9 to TRBJ1-2, with a possible D match to TRBD1 (5 bases). The CDR3 is 14 amino acids. V was pared by 0 bases and J by 5 bases, with 11 bases between. Germline V gene lookup returns CDR1 SGDLS and CDR2 YYNGEE. CDR3: CASSVAGTAYGYTF. The CDR3 DNA sequence: TGTGCCAGCAGCGTAGCCGGGACGGCTTATGGCTACACCTTC.

This clonotype was recorded at least ten times. V gene TRBV20-1 combines with J gene TRBJ1-5, with TRBD1 as a possible D gene (5 bases). From germline, CDR1 is DFQATT and CDR2 SNEGSKA (reference sequence). This CDR3 region has 15 residues. V was clipped by 3 bases and J by 6 bases, with 18 bases between them. CDR3 protein: CSARDPQGDSQPQHF. Written as DNA, the CDR3 is TGCAGTGCTAGGGACCCTCAGGGAGATAGTCAGCCCCAGCATTTT.

This clonotype came up many times. V is TRBV7-9 and J is TRBJ1-6, with D perhaps matching TRBD1 (5 bases). V was trimmed by 4 bases and J by 7 bases, leaving 11 bases between them. The germline V gene has CDR1 SEHNR and CDR2 FQNEAQ (reference sequence). The CDR3 sequence is 14 residues long. The CDR3 reads CASSSWEGNSPLHF. CDR3 coding DNA: TGTGCCAGCAGCTCCTGGGAGGGGAATTCACCCCTCCACTTT.

This clonotype appeared many times. The chain joins TRBV29-1 to TRBJ2-2, with a weak D call TRBD1 (6 bases). This CDR3 comprises 14 residues. Germline V gene data show CDR1 as SQVTM and CDR2 as ANQGSEA. The V end lost 3 bases, the J end lost 4 bases, and 12 bases lay between the germline ends. This CDR3 is CSVERQGSTGELFF. In DNA form, the CDR3 reads TGCAGCGTTGAGAGGCAGGGGTCCACCGGGGAGCTGTTTTTT.

The chain has TRBV2 and TRBJ2-7, with 7 positions matching TRBD1. Per germline, CDR1 SNHLY and CDR2 FYNNEI. The CDR3 consists of 14 residues. The V gene end was trimmed by 6 bases and the J gene end by 3 bases; junction bases not matched to a gene: 8. CDR3 sequence: CASSRDSPYYEQYF. DNA of the CDR3: TGTGCCAGCAGCAGGGACAGCCCGTACTACGAGCAGTACTTC.

This clonotype was observed at least ten times. V gene TRBV9 combines with J gene TRBJ2-2; D not certain. The CDR3 sequence is 13 residues long. Per germline, CDR1 SGDLS and CDR2 YYNGEE. Trimming stripped 3 bases from V and 3 bases from J, with 6 bases between. Written as DNA, the CDR3 is TGTGCCAGCAGCGCCCTTCACACCGGGGAGCTGTTTTTT. It encodes CASSALHTGELFF.

The chain uses TRBV20-1 and TRBJ2-1; a weak D match, TRBD2 (6 bases). Trimming removed 5 bases from V and 2 bases from J, with 13 bases in between. CDR1 DFQATT and CDR2 SNEGSKA come from the germline V gene (reference sequence). The CDR3 spans 14 residues. Here the CDR3 reads CSASTSRTYNEQFF. Written as DNA, the CDR3 is TGCAGTGCTTCCACTAGCAGGACCTACAATGAGCAGTTCTTC.

This clonotype was picked up a small number of times. The CDR3 DNA reads as TGTGCCATCAGTGAGAACGTCCGGGTGAGGGGGAACACTGAAGCTTTCTTT. Translation gives CAISENVRVRGNTEAFF. The chain is built from TRBV10-3 and TRBJ1-1; perhaps TRBD1 as D (5 bases). Per germline, CDR1 ENHRY and CDR2 SYGVKD. The CDR3 runs 17 residues. Trimming left V 2 bases short and J 1 base short, with 17 bases between.

This clonotype showed up many times. The chain has TRBV7-6 and TRBJ2-2, with TRBD2 identical over 11 bases. V gave up 5 bases and J gave up 4 bases; unmatched junction bases: 6. This CDR3 is built from 16 residues. Looked up from germline, CDR1 is SGHVS and CDR2 is FNYEAQ. As DNA, the CDR3 is TGTGCCAGCAGCGCACGTACTAGCGGGGGCACCGGGGAGCTGTTTTTT. This codes for CASSARTSGGTGELFF.

The CDR3 DNA follows: TGTGCCAGCAGTAATACAGCGTCGACTAGCGGGGATCCCTACGAGCAGTACTTC. Protein product: CASSNTASTSGDPYEQYF. This chain joins TRBV12-3 or TRBV12-4 and TRBJ2-7; 11 bases are shared with TRBD2. The CDR3 has 18 amino acids. With V trimmed by 5 bases and J by 2 bases, 14 bases remained unmatched.

This clonotype was seen at least ten times. The rearrangement uses TRBV6-6 and TRBJ1-1; the D is unclear. The germline V gene encodes CDR1 MNHNY and CDR2 SVGAGI (reference sequence). V lost 8 bases to trimming and J lost 1 base, with 11 bases between them. The CDR3 has 13 amino acids. The CDR3 loop is CASQDGQNTEAFF. The CDR3 DNA reads as TGTGCCAGCCAGGATGGGCAGAACACTGAAGCTTTCTTT.

This clonotype was seen a handful of times. The CDR3 DNA reads as TGTGCTAGTGGTTTGAACAGCCATCAGCCCCAGCATTTT. It encodes CASGLNSHQPQHF. The chain joins TRBV12-5 to TRBJ1-5, with D uncertain. Looked up from germline, CDR1 is LGHNT and CDR2 is FRNRAP. The CDR3 runs 13 residues. Trimming removed 2 bases at V and 5 bases at J, with 7 bases between.

In this sample, this clonotype turned up a few times. V is TRBV27 and J is TRBJ2-4, with a weak D call TRBD2 (5 bases). Trimming removed 5 bases from V and 0 bases from J, with 14 bases in between. Per the germline V gene, CDR1 is MNHEY and CDR2 is SMNVEV (reference sequence). The CDR3 contains 16 residues. The CDR3 loop is CASSPGILLAKNIQYF. CDR3 DNA: TGTGCCAGCAGTCCCGGGATTTTGCTAGCCAAAAACATTCAGTACTTC.

This clonotype was picked up many times. The rearrangement links TRBV11-2 to TRBJ2-3, with a possible D match to TRBD2 (6 bases). Germline loops: CDR1 SGHAT, CDR2 FQNNGV. This CDR3 contains 19 residues. Trimming shortened V by 0 bases and J by 0 bases, and 19 bases separated the two germline ends. CDR3 residues: CASSLDVAGRETSTDTQYF. DNA for the CDR3: TGTGCCAGCAGCTTAGATGTGGCGGGGAGAGAAACTAGCACAGATACGCAGTATTTT.

The V gene is TRBV7-2, the J gene TRBJ2-3; the D is unclear. The germline V gene has CDR1 SGHTA and CDR2 FQGNSA. Trimming stripped 5 bases from V and 2 bases from J, with 11 bases between. This CDR3 region has 14 residues. The CDR3 spells CASSHVGPTDTQYF. CDR3 sequence (DNA): TGTGCCAGCAGCCACGTCGGCCCCACAGATACGCAGTATTTT.

There are a few counts of this clonotype. The V gene is TRBV28, the J gene TRBJ2-2, with D perhaps TRBD1 (5 bases). Trimming cost V 6 bases and J 8 bases, with 13 bases left between them. From germline, CDR1 is MDHEN and CDR2 SYDVKM. The CDR3 sequence is 13 residues long. CDR3 amino acids: CASRTRAIGELFF. In DNA form, the CDR3 reads TGTGCCAGCAGGACCAGGGCGATTGGGGAGCTGTTTTTT.

By proportion, this clonotype is medium-sized. J is TRBJ1-6 and V is TRBV12-3 or TRBV12-4; maybe TRBD1 (6 bases). The CDR3 spans 15 residues. Trimming shortened V by 4 bases and J by 9 bases, and 16 bases separated the two germline ends. The CDR3 here is CASSSTGFVGSPLHF. The CDR3 DNA reads TGTGCCAGCAGTTCGACAGGTTTCGTCGGTTCACCCCTCCACTTT.

In its sample, this clonotype ranks as medium-sized. The V and J genes are TRBV20-1 and TRBJ2-3; 7 bases line up with TRBD2. Trimming took 5 bases from V and 6 from J; bases not matched to a gene: 20. The CDR3 is made up of 17 amino acids. CDR1 is DFQATT and CDR2 is SNEGSKA in the germline V gene (reference sequence). CDR3 sequence (DNA): TGCAGTGCTGGGGACCCTAGCGGAGGATTACTATGGGATACGCAGTATTTT. This codes for CSAGDPSGGLLWDTQYF.

This clonotype was found a few times. V gene TRBV12-3 or TRBV12-4 combines with J gene TRBJ1-1; 10 nucleotides align to TRBD1. Germline trimming cut 6 bases from V and 11 bases from J; bases unmatched to any gene: 9. The CDR3 has 13 residues. CDR3 DNA sequence: TGTGCCAGCAGCCGACAGGGGGCACTTGTGGCTTTCTTT. The encoded protein is CASSRQGALVAFF.

This clonotype is medium-sized by share. The chain recombines TRBV20-1 with TRBJ2-7, with D perhaps matching TRBD2 (6 bases). Trimming pared 0 bases from V and 0 bases from J, leaving 12 bases between. Germline assignment: CDR1 DFQATT and CDR2 SNEGSKA (reference sequence). The CDR3 covers 15 residues. CDR3 amino acids: CSARDAAGPSYEQYF. CDR3 nucleotide sequence: TGCAGTGCTAGAGACGCAGCGGGCCCCTCCTACGAGCAGTACTTC.

V and J are TRBV27 and TRBJ1-2; no reliable D call. Deletions cut 6 bases from V and 5 bases from J, with 28 bases between. This CDR3 is built from 18 residues. Germline-derived CDR1 and CDR2 are MNHEY and SMNVEV (reference sequence). The CDR3 reads CASRARVRPYQIAYGYTF. CDR3 DNA: TGTGCCAGCAGGGCGCGTGTAAGGCCTTATCAGATCGCGTATGGCTACACCTTC.

This clonotype has only a few counts. The CDR3 is CASSEGRAGQPQHF. In DNA form, the CDR3 reads TGTGCCAGCAGCGAGGGCCGAGCGGGGCAGCCCCAGCATTTT. The rearrangement uses TRBV9 and TRBJ1-5; D gene unclear. The CDR3 is 14 residues long. The germline V gene has CDR1 SGDLS and CDR2 YYNGEE. V gave up 3 bases and J gave up 7 bases, with 14 bases separating them.

Ten or more counts support this clonotype. The CDR3 here is CASSQTSGRAQYF. DNA of the CDR3: TGTGCCAGCAGCCAAACTAGCGGGAGGGCTCAGTACTTC. The rearrangement links TRBV4-2 to TRBJ2-4, with 13 bases aligning to TRBD2. Germline trimming cut 2 bases from V and 12 bases from J; bases unmatched to any gene: 1. This CDR3 is 13 amino acids long. Germline V gene lookup returns CDR1 LGHNA and CDR2 YNFKEQ.

This clonotype was seen many times. The chain joins TRBV4-1 to TRBJ2-5; 9 positions agree with TRBD2. CDR1 and CDR2 (germline): MGHRA, YSYEKL. The CDR3 sequence is 15 residues long. V trimming: 4 bases; J trimming: 2 bases; junction bases outside the gene matches: 5. CDR3 nucleotides: TGCGCCAGCAGCCTAGCGGGGGCGACGCAAGAGACCCAGTACTTC. As protein: CASSLAGATQETQYF.

This chain uses TRBV5-1 with TRBJ2-5; D possibly corresponds to TRBD2 (6 bases). Looked up from germline, CDR1 is SGHRS and CDR2 is YFSETQ. V lost 0 bases to trimming and J lost 5 bases, with 17 bases between them. The CDR3 has 16 residues. The CDR3 reads CASSLVNGSLRETQYF. CDR3 DNA: TGCGCCAGCAGCTTGGTAAACGGGAGTCTGAGGGAGACCCAGTACTTC. Variable domain in full (rest from reference TRBV5-1 and TRBJ2-5): KAGVTQTPRYLIKTRGQQVTLSCSPISGHRSVSWYQQTPGQGLQFLFEYFSETQRNKGNFPGRFSGRQFSNSRSEMNVSTLELGDSALYLCASSLVNGSLRETQYFGPGTRLLVL.